This T cell receptor beta chain was profiled in a study of cytomegalovirus exposure and HLA in healthy donors. The PCR employed 60 Vbeta primers together with 13 Jbeta primers. Sequenced by immunoSEQ multiplex PCR; TCRdb stores in-frame clones only, minus some. This sample yields over 150,000 clones, of which about four fifths are seen a single time; about 7% belongs to the top ten. Sequencing was done on a sample of PBMCs. The sequence was obtained from a woman aged 25-40 years in good health and CMV-seropositive.

CDR3 residues: CAIANEYDSYSNQPQHF. CDR3 in DNA: TGTGCCATCGCAAACGAATATGACAGTTATAGCAATCAGCCCCAGCATTTT. The chain couples TRBV10-3 to TRBJ1-5; possible D gene TRBD1, 5 bases. Germline V gene sequence: CDR1 ENHRY, CDR2 SYGVKD. Trimming removed 8 bases at V and 0 bases at J, with 20 bases between. The CDR3 is 17 amino acids.